Here is one T cell receptor beta chain with its context. The record originates from a study of blood T cell repertoires in COVID-19. About the study: The analysed material was cDNA or gDNA that came from T cells, B-cell-depleted T cells, or PBMCs.

Profiled with immunoSEQ multiplex PCR; TCRdb holds only in-frame clones, not every one. The data hold about 200,000 clones, with 75% to 90% observed a single time. Trimming removed 4 bases at V and 6 bases at J, with 16 bases between. The CDR3 is 15 amino acids. Germline V gives CDR1 SGHVS, CDR2 FNYEAQ. The gene calls are TRBV7-6 and TRBJ2-1; TRBD2 is a possible D gene (5 bases). This sequence originates from a man aged 35-49 years with acute or convalescent COVID-19. Material for sequencing was peripheral blood. The chain's CDR3 is CASSSTSFVSNEQFF. The CDR3 DNA reads as TGTGCCAGCAGCTCAACTAGTTTCGTAAGCAATGAGCAGTTCTTC.